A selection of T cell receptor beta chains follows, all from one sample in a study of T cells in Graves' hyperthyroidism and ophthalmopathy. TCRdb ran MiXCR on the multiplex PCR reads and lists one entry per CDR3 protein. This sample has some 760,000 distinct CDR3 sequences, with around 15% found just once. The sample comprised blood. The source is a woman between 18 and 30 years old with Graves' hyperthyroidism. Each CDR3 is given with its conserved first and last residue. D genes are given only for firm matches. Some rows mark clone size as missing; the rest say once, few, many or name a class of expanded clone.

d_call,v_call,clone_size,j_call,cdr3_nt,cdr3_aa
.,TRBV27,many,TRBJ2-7,TGTGCCAGCAGTTTATGGGGGGCTAGCCCCTACGAGCAGTACTTC,CASSLWGASPYEQYF
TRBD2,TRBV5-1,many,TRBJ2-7,TGCGCCAGCAGCTTGATGGCTAGCGGATCCTACGAGCAGTACTTC,CASSLMASGSYEQYF
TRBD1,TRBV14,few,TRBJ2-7,TGTGCCAGCAGCCAAGACTCAGGGACAGGGGTCCACGAGCAGTACTTC,CASSQDSGTGVHEQYF
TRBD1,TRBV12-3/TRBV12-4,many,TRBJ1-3,TGTGCCAGCAGTTTGAAGGGGGCTCCCTCTGGAAACACCATATATTTT,CASSLKGAPSGNTIYF
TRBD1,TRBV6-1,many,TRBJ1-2,TGTGCCAGCAGTCTTACGGGTTCAGGGGGCGCATTTAATGGCTACACCTTC,CASSLTGSGGAFNGYTF
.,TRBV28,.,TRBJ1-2,TGTGCCAGCAGTTTAGGCTCAGGGTTCTATGGCTACACCTTC,CASSLGSGFYGYTF
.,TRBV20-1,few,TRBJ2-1,TGCAGTGCTAGTCCGACGATTTACAATGAGCAGTTCTTC,CSASPTIYNEQFF
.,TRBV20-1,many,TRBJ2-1,TGCAGTGCCCTGGGGGTAACCTACAATGAGCAGTTCTTC,CSALGVTYNEQFF
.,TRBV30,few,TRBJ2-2,TGTGCCTGGAGTGTACGAGGAGTCGACACCGGGGAGCTGTTTTTT,CAWSVRGVDTGELFF
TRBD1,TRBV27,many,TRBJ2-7,TGTGCCAGCAGTGACAGGGGGCTGACCTACGAGCAGTACTTC,CASSDRGLTYEQYF
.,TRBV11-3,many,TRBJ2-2,TGTGCCAGCAGCTTAGAGGGCGGCCCGAACACCGGGGAGCTGTTTTTT,CASSLEGGPNTGELFF
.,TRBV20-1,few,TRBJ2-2,TGCAGTGCTAGCATCGGGGCGAACACCGGGGAGCTGTTTTTT,CSASIGANTGELFF
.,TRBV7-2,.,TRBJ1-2,TGTGCCAGCAGCTTAGGATCGGCAGGGCCCTATGGCTACACCTTC,CASSLGSAGPYGYTF
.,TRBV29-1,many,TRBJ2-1,TGCAGCGCCGCCGGACAGCGGTACAATGAGCAGTTCTTC,CSAAGQRYNEQFF
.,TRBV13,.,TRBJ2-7,TGTGCCAGCAGGGCCAGCTTCCACTACGAGCAGTACTTC,CASRASFHYEQYF
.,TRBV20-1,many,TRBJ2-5,TGCAGTGCTAGGGTCACCCGAGCGGTAGAGACCCAGTACTTC,CSARVTRAVETQYF
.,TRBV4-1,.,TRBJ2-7,TGCGCCAGCAGCGACCAGGGAAGCTCCTACGAGCAGTACTTC,CASSDQGSSYEQYF
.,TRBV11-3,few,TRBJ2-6,.,CASSFGRGTSVSGANVLTF
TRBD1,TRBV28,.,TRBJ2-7,TGTGCCAGCGGGACAGACTCCTACGAGCAGTACTTC,CASGTDSYEQYF
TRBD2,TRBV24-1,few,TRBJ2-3,TGTGCCACCAGTGATTGGGGGGACTACTTCACAGATACGCAGTATTTT,CATSDWGDYFTDTQYF
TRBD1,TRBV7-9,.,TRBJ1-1,TGTGCCAGCAGCCCACGGACAGGGGGGCTCTCTGAAGCTTTCTTT,CASSPRTGGLSEAFF